This T cell receptor (beta chain) originates from a study of blood T cell repertoires in COVID-19. CDR1 and CDR2 (germline): SGHKS, YYEKEE (reference sequence). With 0 bases clipped from V and 4 bases from J, the junction kept 5 bases outside the gene matches. The CDR3 has 15 amino acids. Assay used: immunoSEQ multiplex PCR; TCRdb lists only in-frame clones, some missing. The repertoire holds about 67,000 clones, with about 90% as singletons. The chain joins TRBV5-5 to TRBJ2-7; 9 positions match TRBD1. The sequence was collected from a man in his fifties with active COVID-19. What was sequenced was peripheral blood. CDR3 sequence reads: CASSLGTGDVYEQYF. Written as DNA, the CDR3 is TGTGCCAGCAGCTTGGGGACAGGGGATGTATACGAGCAGTACTTC.